These 10 T cell receptor beta chains were all obtained from the same sample, sequenced in a study of blood T cell repertoires in COVID-19. Only in-frame clones appear in the TCRdb table, and some are missing; sequencing was by immunoSEQ multiplex PCR. This sample has about 220,000 clones, with about 78% found just once. The sample taken for sequencing was peripheral blood. Receptor source: a woman in her seventies with acute or convalescent COVID-19.

This chain uses TRBV6-2 or TRBV6-3 with TRBJ2-7; 7 nucleotides line up with TRBD1. This CDR3 contains 16 residues. The V gene end was trimmed by 2 bases and the J gene end by 1 base; junction bases not matched to a gene: 8. The germline V gene encodes CDR1 MNHEY and CDR2 SVGEGT. The CDR3 DNA follows: TGTGCCAGCAGTTACCCCGGACAGGTTATATCCTACGAGCAGTACTTC. Translated, it gives CASSYPGQVISYEQYF.

This sequence joins TRBV11-2 and TRBJ2-1, with D tentatively TRBD2 (6 bases). Germline assignment: CDR1 SGHAT and CDR2 FQNNGV. The CDR3 has 14 amino acids. V dropped 4 bases and J dropped 4 bases, with 11 bases sitting between them. The CDR3 coding sequence is TGTGCCAGCAGCTCAGGACTAAGATACAATGAGCAGTTCTTC. Translating gives CASSSGLRYNEQFF. Based on the CDR3 plus reference TRBV11-2 and TRBJ2-1, the full variable domain is EAGVAQSPRYKIIEKRQSVAFWCNPISGHATLYWYQQILGQGPKLLIQFQNNGVVDDSQLPKDRFSAERLKGVDSTLKIQPAKLEDSAVYLCASSSGLRYNEQFFGPGTRLTVL.

The chain combines TRBV11-2 with TRBJ2-3; D not resolved. Between the trimmed V and J ends, which lost 4 bases and 6 bases, there was a span of 11 bases. CDR1 is SGHAT and CDR2 is FQNNGV in the germline V gene. This CDR3 is 13 amino acids long. CDR3 in DNA: TGTGCCAGCAGCTATTCGGCCGGGGATACGCAGTATTTT. It specifies CASSYSAGDTQYF. Looking up the rest from reference TRBV11-2 and TRBJ2-3 gives the full variable domain: EAGVAQSPRYKIIEKRQSVAFWCNPISGHATLYWYQQILGQGPKLLIQFQNNGVVDDSQLPKDRFSAERLKGVDSTLKIQPAKLEDSAVYLCASSYSAGDTQYFGPGTRLTVL.

This chain joins TRBV19 and TRBJ2-7; TRBD1 matches 7 bases. Losses at the gene ends were 8 bases for V and 0 bases for J; bases not matched to a gene: 4. The CDR3 has 13 residues. CDR1 and CDR2 from the germline V gene are LNHDA and SQIVND (reference sequence). CDR3 sequence reads: CASVGQNSYEQYF. For the CDR3, the DNA is TGTGCCAGTGTGGGACAGAACTCCTACGAGCAGTACTTC.

CDR3 coding DNA: TGTGCCACCACCCCCGGACTAGCGGGGGGGCGAGGGCAGGAGACCCAGTACTTC. Translated, it gives CATTPGLAGGRGQETQYF. The gene calls are TRBV24-1 and TRBJ2-5, with TRBD2 identical over 15 bases. Trimming took 8 bases from V and 5 from J; bases not matched to a gene: 14. The CDR3 runs 18 residues. Germline values: CDR1 KGHDR, CDR2 SFDVKD.

This rearrangement joins TRBV27 to TRBJ2-5; perhaps TRBD1 as D (6 bases). The V and J ends lost 10 bases and 4 bases respectively, with 19 bases between them. The germline CDR1 and CDR2 sequences are MNHEY and SMNVEV (reference sequence). The CDR3 runs 14 residues. The CDR3 protein is CATSSWGRGETQYF. In nucleotides, the CDR3 is TGTGCCACCTCATCTTGGGGCAGGGGAGAGACCCAGTACTTC.

V gene TRBV18 combines with J gene TRBJ2-5; a weak D match, TRBD1 (5 bases). The V gene's germline CDR1 is KGHSH and CDR2 LQKENI. V lost 2 bases to trimming and J lost 2 bases, with 12 bases between them. CDR3 length: 15 amino acids. The CDR3 region is CASSPFSSGQETQYF. In nucleotides, the CDR3 is TGTGCCAGCTCACCATTTTCGTCAGGGCAAGAGACCCAGTACTTC.

The V and J genes are TRBV11-2 and TRBJ1-1; D remains unclear. The CDR3 sequence is 13 residues long. Deletions cut 0 bases from V and 4 bases from J, with 6 bases between. Germline assignment: CDR1 SGHAT and CDR2 FQNNGV. CDR3 sequence reads: CASSLEWLTEAFF. For the CDR3, the DNA is TGTGCCAGCAGCTTAGAGTGGCTCACTGAAGCTTTCTTT.

The chain combines TRBV9 with TRBJ2-7; 7 bases are a match to TRBD1. Germline CDR1 reads SGDLS; CDR2 reads YYNGEE. This CDR3 region has 13 residues. The junction had 10 bases not matched to a gene; V was cut back by 4 bases and J by 9 bases. The CDR3 region is CASSPRTGIMQYF. For the CDR3, the DNA is TGTGCCAGCAGCCCACGGACAGGAATAATGCAGTACTTC.

The rearrangement links TRBV6-5 to TRBJ2-5; possible D gene TRBD2, 5 bases. V dropped 7 bases and J dropped 7 bases, with 10 bases sitting between them. The CDR3 spans 11 residues. Germline CDR1 MNHEY, CDR2 SVGAGI. Here the CDR3 DNA reads TGTGCCAGCACTACAAGCGGGACCCAGTACTTC. As protein: CASTTSGTQYF.